These 9 T cell receptor beta chains were all obtained from the same sample, sequenced in a study of T cells in tumors after PD-1 blockade. Sequenced by immunoSEQ multiplex PCR; TCRdb stores in-frame clones only, minus some. The table has tens of thousands of clones, about four fifths seen once. Sequencing used PBMCs, obtained before anti-PD-1 treatment. The receptors come from a human donor with basal cell carcinoma.

This chain uses TRBV5-8 with TRBJ2-1; TRBD2 might be the D (5 bases). Germline lookup yields CDR1 SGHTS and CDR2 YDEGEE. V was clipped by 1 base and J by 9 bases, with 11 bases between them. This CDR3 spans 13 amino acids. The DNA of the CDR3 is TGTGCCAGCAGCTTGTATCAGGCGGGTGAGCAGTTCTTC. As protein: CASSLYQAGEQFF.

This chain links TRBV7-8 with TRBJ2-5; 7 bases are shared with TRBD1. The CDR3 has 13 amino acids. CDR1 SGHVS and CDR2 FQNEAQ come from the germline V gene. After removal of 5 bases from V and 8 bases from J, the junction contained 8 bases not matched to a gene. The CDR3 bases are TGTGCCAGCAGCCTAGACAGGGTAGAAACCCAGTACTTC. This codes for CASSLDRVETQYF.

The chain recombines TRBV29-1 with TRBJ2-5; the match to TRBD1 covers 9 bases. Trimming took 1 base from V and 4 from J; bases not matched to a gene: 10. The CDR3 is 16 residues long. Germline loops: CDR1 SQVTM, CDR2 ANQGSEA. CDR3 loop: CSVEGDGTGWGETQYF. CDR3 in DNA: TGCAGCGTTGAAGGGGATGGGACAGGGTGGGGAGAGACCCAGTACTTC.

This clone is medium-sized. The J gene is TRBJ1-5, the V gene TRBV27; D unresolved. This CDR3 spans 13 amino acids. Between the trimmed V and J ends, which lost 3 bases and 2 bases, there was a span of 5 bases. CDR1 MNHEY and CDR2 SMNVEV come from the germline V gene (reference sequence). The CDR3 loop is CASSLRGNQPQHF. The CDR3 DNA sequence: TGTGCCAGCAGTTTGCGGGGCAATCAGCCCCAGCATTTT.

This chain joins TRBV7-2 and TRBJ2-5; 8 positions agree with TRBD2. From germline, CDR1 is SGHTA and CDR2 FQGNSA. Unmatched junction bases numbered 6, after V lost 4 bases and J lost 5 bases. The CDR3 is 14 amino acids. The CDR3 DNA reads as TGTGCCAGCAGCTCCCGGGGGGGCGATGAGACCCAGTACTTC. It is translated as CASSSRGGDETQYF.

The chain links TRBV7-8 to TRBJ2-7; D tentatively reads TRBD1 or TRBD2 (5 bases each). The germline CDR1 and CDR2 sequences are SGHVS and FQNEAQ. V was cut by 1 base and J by 6 bases, with 13 bases left in between. This CDR3 contains 14 residues. In DNA, the CDR3 is TGTGCCAGCAGCTTAGGCACCCGGGGCTCCGAGCAGTACTTC. This sequence encodes CASSLGTRGSEQYF.

The V and J genes are TRBV7-8 and TRBJ1-5, with 8 bases that match TRBD1. The CDR3 runs 15 residues. J lost 5 bases, V lost 4 bases, and 7 bases had no gene match. The V gene's germline CDR1 is SGHVS and CDR2 FQNEAQ. The DNA for the CDR3 is TGTGCCAGCAGCTCAACAGGGGGGGTAGATCAGCCCCAGCATTTT. Translated, it gives CASSSTGGVDQPQHF. The variable domain in full, completed from reference TRBV7-8 and TRBJ1-5, reads GAGVSQSPRYKVAKRGQDVALRCDPISGHVSLFWYQQALGQGPEFLTYFQNEAQLDKSGLPSDRFFAERPEGSVSTLKIQRTQQEDSAVYLCASSSTGGVDQPQHFGDGTRLSIL.

The V gene is TRBV27, the J gene TRBJ2-5; perhaps TRBD2 as D (5 bases). Germline CDR1 MNHEY, CDR2 SMNVEV (reference sequence). The V gene lost 0 bases and the J gene lost 5 bases, with 10 bases spanning the gap. This CDR3 comprises 14 residues. CDR3 sequence: CASSLSILEETQYF. For the CDR3, the DNA is TGTGCCAGCAGTTTATCGATACTAGAGGAGACCCAGTACTTC.

V is TRBV20-1 and J is TRBJ1-1; tentatively, D is TRBD1 (6 bases). V lost 4 bases to trimming and J lost 2 bases, with 11 bases between them. The CDR3 runs 13 residues. Per germline, CDR1 DFQATT and CDR2 SNEGSKA (reference sequence). Written as DNA, the CDR3 is TGCAGTGCTAATGAACAGGGAAACACTGAAGCTTTCTTT. Its translation is CSANEQGNTEAFF.